This entry describes one TCR beta chain. No antigen is known for it. No much larger clonotype is one base removed from it; base qualities were not supplied. This record comes from a study of cytomegalovirus exposure and HLA in healthy donors (dated by TCRdb to 2016 to 2017). As for the study more broadly: An earlier analysis of roughly 610 of the donors reported about 280 Gb of sequence data and 117 million unique TCR beta sequences obtained from some 170 million T cells. About 330 gigabases of sequencing data and around 80 million unique TCR sequences made up an early release that covered about 640 HLA-typed donors. The genetic ancestry cluster associated with self-reported Caucasian donors included 80% to 90% of the approximately 430 genotyped donors. The study aimed to test whether cataloging public T cell receptors could reveal signatures of past pathogen exposure. The study profiled the T cell repertoires of hundreds of subjects by immunosequencing and related them to cytomegalovirus serostatus. A separate validation cohort of 100 to 150 different subjects was used in addition to the 666-subject first cohort. The study combined high-throughput TCR immunosequencing, statistical association of individual TCRs with disease status, and machine learning to predict cytomegalovirus infection status. A later analysis re-examined previously published TCR beta repertoires from about 700 donors and added high-resolution HLA genotyping to investigate patterns of TCR occurrence. In the later analysis, no new phenotypic data were used to find candidate immune exposures; instead, reliance was placed on TCR beta sequences and their occurrence across donors. In an earlier analysis of 587 of the donors, high-throughput TCR beta sequencing was used to judge whether each TCR beta V gene segment behaved as functional or pseudogenic. Donor age, sex, ethnicity and CMV serostatus were compiled together with the repertoire data. A later genetic analysis used genome-wide SNP genotypes for 398 of the 666 donors, treating that subset as a discovery cohort. All discovery cohort repertoires had been generated on a single sequencing platform. Both class I and class II loci were covered by HLA typing, at four-digit resolution. The number of donors typed differed by locus, with roughly 620-630 for A, B, C, DRB1 and DQB1, 522 for DQA1, over 600 for DPA1, and roughly 450 for DPB1. Roughly five DR-DQ haplotypes were treated as single units for association and clustering because of strong linkage in the cohort. Across some 400 genotyped donors of the cohort, an average of roughly 200,000 unique TCR beta nucleotide sequences per donor were sequenced, and roughly a sixth of those sequences were non-productive. Here is what the overall study found, with its caveats: The study gave a list of some 150 TCR beta chains associated with cytomegalovirus. According to a later genetic analysis, donors in an Asian-associated ancestry cluster had fewer N-insertions in productive TCRs than the roughly 670-donor mean. A further reported finding was that TCR beta sequences accurately predicted the HLA-A and HLA-B alleles for most subjects in the first cohort. Around 16 rarely observed V segments, including chromosome 9 orphons, were excluded from the earlier analysis of some 590 of the donors because counts were too low. The 87-base-pair reads could not distinguish some IMGT-functional V segments, including TRBV6-2 and TRBV6-3, so those segments were excluded. A cluster of highly shared sequence variants was judged likely to represent a technical artifact of the sequencing pipeline. In an earlier analysis of over 550 of the donors, most TCR beta V segments were observed in productive rearrangements about 90% or about 30% of the time, broadly matching IMGT annotations. Linkage disequilibrium might explain the correlated functional status among segregating V segments, but an unknown experimental factor could not be excluded. Cytomegalovirus status was reported to be diagnosed by the classifier with high specificity and sensitivity in both the original and validation cohorts. In a later analysis, several top co-occurrence clusters were reported to appear linked to parvovirus B19, influenza, CMV and Epstein-Barr virus. When HLA alleles, especially DR and DQ, strongly co-occurred, attributing TCR associations to individual alleles was difficult. Because HLA typing was missing for some donors at each locus, association tests included only the typed subset. Roughly uniform sequencing depth across donors was assumed in presence/absence analyses, although this assumption may not hold. An association between a missense DCLRE1C variant and V-gene and J-gene trimming of TCR beta chains was found in a later genetic analysis and replicated in an independent cohort. Immune exposure information for the cohort was limited to CMV serostatus. The authors suggested that the approach could potentially be generalized to other disease states and immunological phenotypes. In vitro tests confirmed that a few of the cytomegalovirus-associated TCR beta chains recognize cytomegalovirus antigens. The cohort was sequenced for TCR beta chains only, and without alpha or paired-chain data the features that could be detected were limited. In a later analysis, most CMV-associated TCR beta chains were found to appear HLA-restricted, with HLA associations seemingly driven largely by CMV exposure. Compared with equally common non-associated chains, HLA-associated TCR beta chains in a later analysis were more clonally expanded and had lower generation probabilities. While some public TCRs were present in many individuals, most TCR sequences turned up only very rarely across donors. Specific HLA alleles were associated with about 17,000 TCR beta sequences at a false discovery rate of 0.05 in a later analysis. In a later analysis, TCR association rates were found to vary across HLA loci, with the most associated TCRs seen for DRB1 alleles and the fewest for HLA-C alleles.

Per the germline V gene, SGHRS is the CDR1 and YFSETQ is the CDR2. Trimmed from V: 6 bases; trimmed from J: 2 bases; junction bases lacking a gene match: 16. Spanning cysteine to phenylalanine, the CDR3 consists of 17 amino acids. Just CDR3 DNA is preserved here, 51 bases in frame from base 1. The cohort was made up of about 610 healthy bone marrow donors. At the time of sampling, every cohort member was nominally healthy, though immune exposures that went unrecorded were likely present. The donor was CMV seronegative and belonged to the group of 380 or so seronegative cohort members. Every donor gave a peripheral blood sample, and the peripheral blood mononuclear cells from that sample were used for TCR beta sequencing. Genomic DNA extraction from the blood cell samples was performed with the Qiagen DNeasy Blood Extraction Kit. Libraries were built with the immunoSEQ multiplex PCR assay. For the multiplex PCR, a mixture combining 60 forward primers for TCR Vbeta segments and 13 reverse primers for TCR Jbeta segments was used. Amplification of the CDR3 region of rearranged TCR beta genes was performed with a multiplex PCR assay on genomic DNA. Amplified TCR beta libraries were sequenced as 87-base-pair reads on the Illumina HiSeq System. As for the original processing: A later analysis counted some 80 million unique TCR beta chains across the 550 to 800 repertoires, and 10 million to 11 million of these chains were shared by at least two donors. To remove PCR and sequencing errors, raw reads were error-corrected and collapsed into unique sequences using a nearest-neighbor algorithm that merged closely related sequences. Alignment of CDR3 sequences to IMGT reference sequences was used to assign V, D and J gene segments. For a sequence to be retained, at least a six-nucleotide match to both a V gene segment and a J gene segment was required. A rearrangement was called productive if the CDR3 had no stop codons and remained in frame with V and J, and every other rearrangement was called non-productive. Following IMGT convention, CDR3 was defined as the stretch from the second conserved V-encoded cysteine up to the conserved J-encoded phenylalanine. Sequences without an unambiguous match to a single V gene segment were excluded from the earlier analysis of almost 600 of the donors. In an earlier analysis of roughly 600 of the donors, a V segment was called functional when productive rearrangements were above 56.7%, and segregating when the standard deviation between donors exceeded 5%. A statistical classification framework was built to diagnose cytomegalovirus status from the catalog of TCR beta chain sequences. V and J gene assignment, in a later analysis, came from comparing TCR nucleotide sequences with IMGT/GENE-DB human TR gene sequences. The TCRdist pipeline was used in a later analysis to assign CDR3 sequences and most-parsimonious VDJ recombination scenarios. A later analysis defined each TCR beta chain by its CDR3 amino acid sequence plus V-gene family, and excluded reads lacking a unique V-gene family. To address suspected cross-contamination and a sequencing artifact, a later analysis removed under 600 highly shared, low-generation-probability nucleotide sequences. In a later analysis, a clonal expansion index was calculated for each public chain from normalized within-repertoire ranks of inferred template counts. Generation probabilities in a later analysis came from a VDJ recombination model fitted to out-of-frame rearrangements, and those results were checked against IGoR. A later analysis scored TCR-TCR, TCR-HLA and TCR-CMV co-occurrence with hypergeometric tests, applying a repertoire-size bias correction to TCR pairs. False discovery rates were estimated in a later analysis by permuting HLA or CMV assignments 20 times. A later analysis grouped co-occurring TCRs with DBSCAN, adding TCRdist sequence similarity when clustering within HLA-allele-positive subsets. Repertoires with fewer than 30,000 or more than 120,000 public chains were left out of co-occurrence clustering, as were five repertoires with anomalous nucleotide sharing. Not all clones reach the TCRdb copy of this immuneACCESS table, which keeps in-frame sequences only. Checked studies attribute under half of the gap to unresolved V genes and leave the rest unexplained. Clone size and the V and J calls come from that table; the DNA yielded D and trimming. The sample yields around 62,000 clones; approximately 81% were counted once. The ten largest clones add up to over 2.5% of the sample.

The sample taken for sequencing was PBMCs. The source of this sequence is a woman in her twenties or thirties in good health and CMV-seronegative. The rearrangement combines TRBV5-1 with TRBJ2-5; TRBD2 lines up with 7 middle nucleotides. The DNA sequence is given as TGCGCCAGCACTAAGTTGGGGGGGAGGGGACCACAAGAGACCCAGTACTTC. Translated, this gives CASTKLGGRGPQETQYF. Outside the CDR3, residues come from the reference TRBV5-1 and TRBJ2-5 proteins, so the full variable domain is: KAGVTQTPRYLIKTRGQQVTLSCSPISGHRSVSWYQQTPGQGLQFLFEYFSETQRNKGNFPGRFSGRQFSNSRSEMNVSTLELGDSALYLCASTKLGGRGPQETQYFGPGTRLLVL.